This is a list of T cell receptor beta chains from one sample in a study of T-cell memory formation after mild COVID-19. TCRdb recomputed calls from the 5' RACE reads with MiXCR, one row per CDR3 protein. This table holds around 35,000 distinct CDR3 sequences, 7.5% to 8% found once. Sequencing was done on a sample of PBMCs or a T cell subset sorted from them (not recorded which). The receptors here all came from a young man who had mild COVID-19 (a few samples of this study predate the infection). Cell type and time point are not known. Each CDR3 is given with its conserved first and last residue. Each record gives: J gene, V gene, D gene, clone size, CDR3 DNA, CDR3 protein. A D gene is named only where the DNA matches it firmly. Part of the rows lack a size; the others show once, few, many or a class for expanded clones.

j_call: TRBJ1-5; v_call: TRBV6-5; d_call: TRBD1; clone_size: many; cdr3_nt: TGTGCCAGCAGTTGGACAGGGTCAAGCAATCAGCCCCAGCATTTT; cdr3_aa: CASSWTGSSNQPQHF
j_call: TRBJ1-1; v_call: TRBV5-1; d_call: .; clone_size: few; cdr3_nt: TGCGCCAGCAGCTTGGTTGGGGGCGATTACACTGAAGCTTTCTTT; cdr3_aa: CASSLVGGDYTEAFF
j_call: TRBJ2-1; v_call: TRBV11-1; d_call: TRBD2; clone_size: many; cdr3_nt: TGTGCCAGCAGCTTCATCGGGGGGGCCACCGTCCATGAGCAGTTCTTC; cdr3_aa: CASSFIGGATVHEQFF
j_call: TRBJ1-1; v_call: TRBV12-3/TRBV12-4; d_call: .; clone_size: many; cdr3_nt: TGTGCCAGCAGTTTAGCCGAGGGCGCTGAAGCTTTCTTT; cdr3_aa: CASSLAEGAEAFF
j_call: TRBJ1-5; v_call: TRBV7-9; d_call: TRBD1; clone_size: .; cdr3_nt: TGTGCCAGCAGCTTAATCGGACCGGGGACAGGGACCCATCAGCCCCAGCATTTT; cdr3_aa: CASSLIGPGTGTHQPQHF
j_call: TRBJ2-5; v_call: TRBV20-1; d_call: .; clone_size: many; cdr3_nt: TGCAGTGCTAGAGATTTCAGTGGGGGCCTGGCGGCCCAGTACTTC; cdr3_aa: CSARDFSGGLAAQYF
j_call: TRBJ1-2; v_call: TRBV10-3; d_call: TRBD1; clone_size: .; cdr3_nt: TGTGCCATCAGTGTCGACAGGGAAGGGCTAATAGGCTACACCTTC; cdr3_aa: CAISVDREGLIGYTF
j_call: TRBJ2-3; v_call: TRBV4-2; d_call: TRBD2; clone_size: few; cdr3_nt: TGTGCCAGCAGCCAAGCCGGGACTAGCGGGGGGCTTTCCACAGATACGCAGTATTTT; cdr3_aa: CASSQAGTSGGLSTDTQYF
j_call: TRBJ1-3; v_call: TRBV6-5; d_call: .; clone_size: .; cdr3_nt: TGTGCCAGCAGTTACCTGGAGGAGTACTTCTCTGGAAACACCATATATTTT; cdr3_aa: CASSYLEEYFSGNTIYF
j_call: TRBJ2-5; v_call: TRBV7-2; d_call: TRBD2; clone_size: many; cdr3_nt: TGTGCCAGCAGCTGGACTAGCGGGGGCCCAGGGACCCAGTACTTC; cdr3_aa: CASSWTSGGPGTQYF
j_call: TRBJ2-1; v_call: TRBV4-3; d_call: .; clone_size: many; cdr3_nt: TGCGCCAGCAGCCAAGACATCCCCGCACCTGAGCAGTTCTTC; cdr3_aa: CASSQDIPAPEQFF
j_call: TRBJ2-3; v_call: TRBV20-1; d_call: TRBD2; clone_size: many; cdr3_nt: TGCAGAGCGGGGCCCCCTAGCACAGATACGCAGTATTTT; cdr3_aa: CRAGPPSTDTQYF
j_call: TRBJ1-6; v_call: TRBV10-3; d_call: TRBD1; clone_size: many; cdr3_nt: TGTGCCATCAGTGAGGACAGGGGGCTTTCACCCCTCCACTTT; cdr3_aa: CAISEDRGLSPLHF
j_call: TRBJ2-7; v_call: TRBV4-1; d_call: TRBD1; clone_size: many; cdr3_nt: TGCGCCAGCAGCCCTGGACAGGGGAACGAGCAGTACTTC; cdr3_aa: CASSPGQGNEQYF
j_call: TRBJ2-3; v_call: TRBV7-3; d_call: .; clone_size: many; cdr3_nt: TGTGCCAGCAGCTTAACCGGGGCCCTCGCGGATACGCAGTATTTT; cdr3_aa: CASSLTGALADTQYF
j_call: TRBJ2-6; v_call: TRBV7-3; d_call: .; clone_size: few; cdr3_nt: TGTGCCAGCAGCTGGGGGGGCACTGGGGCCAACGTCCTGACTTTC; cdr3_aa: CASSWGGTGANVLTF
j_call: TRBJ2-5; v_call: TRBV11-2; d_call: TRBD1; clone_size: few; cdr3_nt: TGTGCCAGCAGTGGACAGGTCCAAGAGACCCAGTACTTC; cdr3_aa: CASSGQVQETQYF
j_call: TRBJ1-1; v_call: TRBV28; d_call: .; clone_size: many; cdr3_nt: TGTGCCAGCAGTTTCGGTGGAAGGCCTGAAGCTTTCTTT; cdr3_aa: CASSFGGRPEAFF
j_call: TRBJ2-6; v_call: TRBV20-1; d_call: .; clone_size: many; cdr3_nt: TGCAGTGCTAGAGGTCTGGGAAGCTCTGGGGCCAACGTCCTGACTTTC; cdr3_aa: CSARGLGSSGANVLTF
j_call: TRBJ1-1; v_call: TRBV5-1; d_call: .; clone_size: .; cdr3_nt: TGCGCCAGCAGCCCCAGTTGGGCGGCTGATGAAGCTTTCTTT; cdr3_aa: CASSPSWAADEAFF
j_call: TRBJ2-3; v_call: TRBV27; d_call: .; clone_size: .; cdr3_nt: TGTGCCAGCAGTTTGCATGGCGCCACCCCGGGACTAGATACGCAGTATTTT; cdr3_aa: CASSLHGATPGLDTQYF
j_call: TRBJ1-1; v_call: TRBV5-1; d_call: .; clone_size: many; cdr3_nt: TGCGCCAGCAGCTTGTGGGGGAACACTGAAGCTTTCTTT; cdr3_aa: CASSLWGNTEAFF
j_call: TRBJ2-3; v_call: TRBV5-1; d_call: TRBD2; clone_size: many; cdr3_nt: TGCGCCAGCAGCTCGCTTAGCGGGGGCCTCACAGATACGCAGTATTTT; cdr3_aa: CASSSLSGGLTDTQYF
j_call: TRBJ2-7; v_call: TRBV5-1; d_call: TRBD1; clone_size: .; cdr3_nt: TGCGCCAGCGCCCGCTCCGGGACAGGGGAGTACGAGCAGTACTTC; cdr3_aa: CASARSGTGEYEQYF
j_call: TRBJ1-1; v_call: TRBV21-1; d_call: .; clone_size: few; cdr3_nt: TGTGCCAGCAAAAAGGGGGAGACAGGGGCGGACACTGAAGCTTTCTTT; cdr3_aa: CASKKGETGADTEAFF
j_call: TRBJ1-1; v_call: TRBV5-1; d_call: .; clone_size: many; cdr3_nt: TGCGCCAGCAGCTTTGCGACGGCGAACACTGAAGCTTTCTTT; cdr3_aa: CASSFATANTEAFF
j_call: TRBJ2-3; v_call: TRBV29-1; d_call: .; clone_size: .; cdr3_nt: TGCAGCGTTTTTAAGGATACGCAGTATTTT; cdr3_aa: CSVFKDTQYF
j_call: TRBJ1-3; v_call: TRBV7-9; d_call: TRBD1; clone_size: few; cdr3_nt: TGTGCCAGCAGCCGGACAGGGCAGACTGGAAACACCATATATTTT; cdr3_aa: CASSRTGQTGNTIYF
j_call: TRBJ1-1; v_call: TRBV4-1; d_call: .; clone_size: many; cdr3_nt: TGCGCCAGCAGCCACCCGAAGAACACTGAAGCTTTCTTT; cdr3_aa: CASSHPKNTEAFF
j_call: TRBJ1-1; v_call: TRBV2; d_call: .; clone_size: .; cdr3_nt: TGTCCCAGCAGTGGGCCAGGGCGAACTGAAGCTTTCTTT; cdr3_aa: CPSSGPGRTEAFF
j_call: TRBJ1-1; v_call: TRBV7-9; d_call: .; clone_size: .; cdr3_nt: TGTGCCAGCACCACGACGGGGCATAACGCTGAAGCTTTCTTT; cdr3_aa: CASTTTGHNAEAFF
j_call: TRBJ2-1; v_call: TRBV20-1; d_call: TRBD1; clone_size: many; cdr3_nt: TGCAGTGCCGACAGGGTCTCCTACAATGAGCAGTTCTTC; cdr3_aa: CSADRVSYNEQFF
j_call: TRBJ2-7; v_call: TRBV5-1; d_call: .; clone_size: many; cdr3_nt: TGCGCCAGCACCCTTGTATCGGGGCGCGAGCAGTACTTC; cdr3_aa: CASTLVSGREQYF
j_call: TRBJ2-3; v_call: TRBV7-9; d_call: .; clone_size: many; cdr3_nt: TGTGCCAGCAGCTTGTCCTATCGCGGGGTGGGAGATACGCAGTATTTT; cdr3_aa: CASSLSYRGVGDTQYF
j_call: TRBJ2-7; v_call: TRBV4-3; d_call: .; clone_size: many; cdr3_nt: TGCGCCAGCAGCCAAGATGGACGTGGTCGTGAGCAGTACTTC; cdr3_aa: CASSQDGRGREQYF
j_call: TRBJ2-3; v_call: TRBV11-2; d_call: .; clone_size: few; cdr3_nt: TGTGCCAGCAGCTTAGGCGGGGCTGCGGTGAGTACGCAGTATTTT; cdr3_aa: CASSLGGAAVSTQYF
j_call: TRBJ2-5; v_call: TRBV30; d_call: .; clone_size: many; cdr3_nt: TGTGCCTGCCCGGGACCCCAGGGGACCCAGTACTTC; cdr3_aa: CACPGPQGTQYF
j_call: TRBJ2-5; v_call: TRBV28; d_call: .; clone_size: many; cdr3_nt: TGTGCCAGCAGTTTAGAGGCTGGGGAGTGGGGGGTGAAGTGCTTC; cdr3_aa: CASSLEAGEWGVKCF
j_call: TRBJ1-6; v_call: TRBV9; d_call: .; clone_size: .; cdr3_nt: TGTGCCAGCAGCGTTTCGGGGGATAATTCACCCCTCCACTTT; cdr3_aa: CASSVSGDNSPLHF
j_call: TRBJ2-3; v_call: TRBV15; d_call: TRBD2; clone_size: few; cdr3_nt: TGTGCCACCAGCAGAGCTAGCGGGGGGCCAGATACGCAGTATTTT; cdr3_aa: CATSRASGGPDTQYF
j_call: TRBJ2-7; v_call: TRBV7-2; d_call: TRBD2; clone_size: many; cdr3_nt: TGTGCCAGCAGCTTAACGTCTAGCGGGAGCTCCTACGAGCAGTACTTC; cdr3_aa: CASSLTSSGSSYEQYF
j_call: TRBJ2-7; v_call: TRBV5-1; d_call: .; clone_size: many; cdr3_nt: TGCGCCAGCAGCCCTGCGGTTCTCTCGGAGAACGAGCAGTACTTC; cdr3_aa: CASSPAVLSENEQYF
j_call: TRBJ1-2; v_call: TRBV7-9; d_call: .; clone_size: many; cdr3_nt: TGTGCCAGCAGCTTAGCGAATGCAGGGGTCCAGGGCTACACCTTC; cdr3_aa: CASSLANAGVQGYTF
j_call: TRBJ1-4; v_call: TRBV5-6; d_call: TRBD1; clone_size: many; cdr3_nt: TGTGCCAGCAGCTTGCAAGGACAGGGGCTCTTCGGCACTAATGAAAAACTGTTTTTT; cdr3_aa: CASSLQGQGLFGTNEKLFF
j_call: TRBJ2-7; v_call: TRBV4-3; d_call: .; clone_size: many; cdr3_nt: TGCGCCAGCAGCCCTGAGGCCTGGGGCTCCTACGAGCAGTACTTC; cdr3_aa: CASSPEAWGSYEQYF
j_call: TRBJ1-1; v_call: TRBV2; d_call: TRBD1; clone_size: many; cdr3_nt: TGTGCCAGCAGCTGGACAGGGGGCCCGGTGACTGAAGCTTTCTTT; cdr3_aa: CASSWTGGPVTEAFF
j_call: TRBJ2-5; v_call: TRBV10-2; d_call: TRBD1; clone_size: medium-sized; cdr3_nt: TGCGCCAGCAGCGACAGGGACAGGGGAGGAGAGACCCAGTACTTC; cdr3_aa: CASSDRDRGGETQYF
j_call: TRBJ2-1; v_call: TRBV11-2; d_call: TRBD1; clone_size: many; cdr3_nt: TGTGCCAGCAGCATACGGGACAGGGTCCACAATGAGCAGTTCTTC; cdr3_aa: CASSIRDRVHNEQFF
j_call: TRBJ2-7; v_call: TRBV4-2; d_call: TRBD2; clone_size: many; cdr3_nt: TGTGCCAGCAGCCAGGAGACTAGCGGGGGGTACGAGCAGTACTTC; cdr3_aa: CASSQETSGGYEQYF
j_call: TRBJ2-3; v_call: TRBV24-1; d_call: .; clone_size: many; cdr3_nt: TGTGCCACCAGTTCTAGCGATACGCAGTATTTT; cdr3_aa: CATSSSDTQYF
j_call: TRBJ2-3; v_call: TRBV5-4; d_call: .; clone_size: few; cdr3_nt: TGTGCCAGCAGCCGCCCGCAGGAACGTGCAGATACGCAGTATTTT; cdr3_aa: CASSRPQERADTQYF
j_call: TRBJ2-7; v_call: TRBV29-1; d_call: .; clone_size: .; cdr3_nt: TGCAGCGTTGAGGAGGGCCCCCGGTACGAGCAGTACTTC; cdr3_aa: CSVEEGPRYEQYF
j_call: TRBJ2-1; v_call: TRBV7-2; d_call: .; clone_size: many; cdr3_nt: TGTGCCAGCAGCTTTTGGGGGACCAATGAGCAGTTCTTC; cdr3_aa: CASSFWGTNEQFF
j_call: TRBJ1-5; v_call: TRBV28; d_call: TRBD1; clone_size: many; cdr3_nt: TGTGCCAGCAGTTTCTCGGACAGGTGGAATCAGCCCCAGCATTTT; cdr3_aa: CASSFSDRWNQPQHF
j_call: TRBJ1-6; v_call: TRBV11-2; d_call: .; clone_size: many; cdr3_nt: TGTGCCAGCAGCTTAGACAGGGTTTTCTCACCCCTCCACTTT; cdr3_aa: CASSLDRVFSPLHF
j_call: TRBJ2-5; v_call: TRBV7-2; d_call: .; clone_size: many; cdr3_nt: TGTGCCAGCAGCTTGCGACAAGAGACCCAGTACTTC; cdr3_aa: CASSLRQETQYF
j_call: TRBJ2-7; v_call: TRBV12-3/TRBV12-4; d_call: .; clone_size: many; cdr3_nt: TGTGCCAGCAGTCGGGGGATATCCTACGAGCAGTACTTC; cdr3_aa: CASSRGISYEQYF
j_call: TRBJ2-4; v_call: TRBV4-2; d_call: TRBD2; clone_size: .; cdr3_nt: TGTGCCAGCAGCCTAGCGGGGGAAGCCAAAAACATTCAGTACTTC; cdr3_aa: CASSLAGEAKNIQYF
j_call: TRBJ2-2; v_call: TRBV20-1; d_call: TRBD2; clone_size: many; cdr3_nt: TGCAGTGCCGAGATAGGGAGGGGCGGGGAGCTGTTTTTT; cdr3_aa: CSAEIGRGGELFF